These T cell receptor beta chains were read from a single sample in a study of cytomegalovirus exposure and HLA in healthy donors. The data were produced by immunoSEQ multiplex PCR, yet TCRdb's version contains in-frame clones alone and is incomplete. The sample comprises approximately 110,000 clones, 65% of which are singletons, and 3% to 4.5% rests with the top ten. The sequencing sample was made of PBMCs. Every receptor here comes from a man aged 25 to 40 in good health and CMV-seropositive. Both conserved end residues are part of each CDR3. Each record gives: V gene, J gene, CDR3 protein.

V: TRBV27; J: TRBJ2-7; CDR3: CASSLSRGARSEQYF
V: TRBV29-1; J: TRBJ1-2; CDR3: CSATGAGYGYTF
V: TRBV5-1; J: TRBJ2-3; CDR3: CASSSGGGDTQYF
V: TRBV5-6; J: TRBJ2-7; CDR3: CASSLIGRSDYEQYF
V: TRBV21-1; J: TRBJ2-7; CDR3: CASSKVDKGLGEQYF
V: TRBV4-1; J: TRBJ2-5; CDR3: CASSQAPRETQYF
V: TRBV9; J: TRBJ2-7; CDR3: CASSVVSSGGLYEQYF
V: TRBV11-2; J: TRBJ2-7; CDR3: CASSLVAGSYEQYF
V: TRBV2; J: TRBJ1-5; CDR3: CASFKGDRNQPQHF
V: TRBV30; J: TRBJ2-7; CDR3: CAWSVSGFGEQYF
V: TRBV7-2; J: TRBJ1-1; CDR3: CASRALTGNTEAFF
V: TRBV4-1; J: TRBJ2-7; CDR3: CASSFSGGPSYEQYF
V: TRBV6-5; J: TRBJ1-5; CDR3: CASSYRTNQPQHF
V: TRBV5-1; J: TRBJ2-7; CDR3: CASSSGGGFPYEQYF
V: TRBV11-2; J: TRBJ2-7; CDR3: CASSSSNEQYF
V: TRBV6-5; J: TRBJ1-2; CDR3: CASSYAAERSGYTF
V: TRBV4-1; J: TRBJ1-2; CDR3: CASSQESGYGYTF
V: TRBV7-9; J: TRBJ2-3; CDR3: CASSLQGGGTTDTQYF
V: TRBV11-2; J: TRBJ2-2; CDR3: CASSFSLAKGELFF
V: TRBV6-1; J: TRBJ2-3; CDR3: CAVRQYTDTQYF
V: TRBV19; J: TRBJ1-4; CDR3: CASSRPGQGNEKLFF
V: TRBV2; J: TRBJ1-2; CDR3: CASSELRVSGYTF
V: TRBV5-1; J: TRBJ1-2; CDR3: CASSLLGQDYGYTF
V: TRBV7-9; J: TRBJ1-1; CDR3: CASSLGRGGDRGFTEAFF
V: TRBV6-1; J: TRBJ2-2; CDR3: CASSEQGALGELFF
V: TRBV11-2; J: TRBJ2-7; CDR3: CASSFGTGSYEQYF
V: TRBV7-9; J: TRBJ1-2; CDR3: CASSGDSNYGYTF
V: TRBV14; J: TRBJ2-7; CDR3: CASSRTGPPSGQYF
V: TRBV25-1; J: TRBJ1-4; CDR3: CASSAVTGKLFF
V: TRBV6-4; J: TRBJ2-1; CDR3: CASRGTGGSYNEQFF
V: TRBV5-1; J: TRBJ1-6; CDR3: CASSLVGEGDNSPLHF
V: TRBV5-6; J: TRBJ2-1; CDR3: CASSVGLAGYNEQFF
V: TRBV5-4; J: TRBJ1-1; CDR3: CASSLPTERTEAFF
V: TRBV10-3; J: TRBJ1-2; CDR3: CATHREGARGYTF
V: TRBV13; J: TRBJ2-5; CDR3: CASSEGLAGKQETQYF
V: TRBV7-3; J: TRBJ1-1; CDR3: CASSSRGNTEAFF